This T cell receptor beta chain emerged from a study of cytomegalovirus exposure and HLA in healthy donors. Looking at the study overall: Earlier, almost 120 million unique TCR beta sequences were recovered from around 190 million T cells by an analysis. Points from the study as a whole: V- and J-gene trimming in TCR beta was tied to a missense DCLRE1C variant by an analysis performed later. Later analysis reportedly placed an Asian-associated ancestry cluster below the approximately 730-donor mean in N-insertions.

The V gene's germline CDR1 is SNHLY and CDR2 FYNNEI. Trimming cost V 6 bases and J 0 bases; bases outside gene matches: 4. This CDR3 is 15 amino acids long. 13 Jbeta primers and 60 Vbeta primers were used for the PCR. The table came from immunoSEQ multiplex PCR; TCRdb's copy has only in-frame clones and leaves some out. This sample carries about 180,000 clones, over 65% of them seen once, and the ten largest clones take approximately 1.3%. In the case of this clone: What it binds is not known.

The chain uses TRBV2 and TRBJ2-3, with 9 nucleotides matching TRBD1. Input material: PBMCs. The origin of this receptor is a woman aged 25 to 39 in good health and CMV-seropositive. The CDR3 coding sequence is TGTGCCAGCAGCTGGACAGGGGCTAGCACAGATACGCAGTATTTT. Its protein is CASSWTGASTDTQYF.